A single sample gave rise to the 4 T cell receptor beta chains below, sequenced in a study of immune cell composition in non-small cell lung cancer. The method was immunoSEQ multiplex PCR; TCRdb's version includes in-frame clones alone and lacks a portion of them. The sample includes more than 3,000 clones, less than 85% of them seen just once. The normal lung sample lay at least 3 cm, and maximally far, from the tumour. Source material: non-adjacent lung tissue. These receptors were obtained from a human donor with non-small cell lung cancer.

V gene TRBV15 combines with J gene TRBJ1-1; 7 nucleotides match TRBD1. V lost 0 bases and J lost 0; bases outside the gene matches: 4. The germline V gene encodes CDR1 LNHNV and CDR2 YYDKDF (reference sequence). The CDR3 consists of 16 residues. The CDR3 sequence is CATSRDRGTVNTEAFF. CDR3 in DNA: TGTGCCACCAGCAGAGATAGGGGGACAGTGAACACTGAAGCTTTCTTT.

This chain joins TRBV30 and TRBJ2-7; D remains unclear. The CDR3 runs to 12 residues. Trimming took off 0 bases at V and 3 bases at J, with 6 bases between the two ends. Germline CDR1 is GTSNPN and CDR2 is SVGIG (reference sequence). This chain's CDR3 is CAWSVTVYEQYF. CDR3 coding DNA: TGTGCCTGGAGTGTGACTGTCTACGAGCAGTACTTC.

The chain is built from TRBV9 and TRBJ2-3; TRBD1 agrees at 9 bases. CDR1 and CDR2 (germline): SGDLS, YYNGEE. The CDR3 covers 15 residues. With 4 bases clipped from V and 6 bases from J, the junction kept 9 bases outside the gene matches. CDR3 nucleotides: TGTGCCAGCAGCCTACAGGGGGCCGGTTTTGATACGCAGTATTTT. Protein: CASSLQGAGFDTQYF.

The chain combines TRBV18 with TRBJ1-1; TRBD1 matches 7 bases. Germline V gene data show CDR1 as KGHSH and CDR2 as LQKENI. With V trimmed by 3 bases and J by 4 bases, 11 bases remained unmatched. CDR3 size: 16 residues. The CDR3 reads CASSPSGRGQGTEAFF. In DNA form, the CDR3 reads TGTGCCAGCTCACCCTCGGGAAGGGGGCAGGGCACTGAAGCTTTCTTT.